This is a list of T cell receptor beta chains from one sample in a study of low-dose radiotherapy and immunotherapy resistance in tumors. One entry per CDR3 protein, called by TCRdb with MiXCR from the reads. The sample carries under 90,000 distinct CDR3 sequences, around a sixth recorded once. The source material was PBMCs, sampled after low-dose radiotherapy plus immunotherapy. The receptors shown here come from a male donor with prostate cancer. Each CDR3 is given with its conserved first and last residue. A D gene is named only where the DNA matches it firmly. Clone size is not always given. Where it is, it says once, few, many or a class for expanded clones.

TRBD1	TRBV4-1	.	TRBJ2-4	CASSQELQGAGKNIQYF	TGCGCCAGCAGCCAAGAATTACAGGGGGCGGGCAAAAACATTCAGTACTTC
.	TRBV19	many	TRBJ2-2	CASSILPNTGELFF	TGTGCCAGTAGTATTCTCCCGAACACCGGGGAGCTGTTTTTT
TRBD1	TRBV7-3	.	TRBJ2-5	CASSSGQGGQETQYF	TGTGCCAGCAGCTCGGGACAGGGGGGACAAGAGACCCAGTACTTC
.	TRBV18	many	TRBJ2-7	CASSPRQIDSYEQYF	TGTGCCAGCTCACCACGCCAAATAGACTCCTACGAGCAGTACTTC
.	TRBV4-1	few	TRBJ2-1	CASSQETRNEQFF	TGCGCCAGCAGCCAAGAAACACGGAATGAGCAGTTCTTC
.	TRBV28	many	TRBJ2-2	CASSQHSNTGELFF	TGTGCCAGCAGTCAACATTCGAACACCGGGGAGCTGTTTTTT
TRBD1	TRBV28	many	TRBJ1-5	CASSRAGTGGPQHF	TGTGCCAGCAGCCGAGCCGGGACAGGGGGGCCCCAGCATTTT
TRBD2	TRBV6-2/TRBV6-3	many	TRBJ2-5	CASTTGGESETQYF	TGTGCCAGCACCACGGGGGGAGAGAGTGAGACCCAGTACTTC
TRBD2	TRBV10-3	.	TRBJ2-5	CAIRYRLAEEAQYF	TGTGCCATCAGGTATCGACTAGCGGAAGAGGCCCAGTACTTC
.	TRBV3-1	many	TRBJ2-5	CASSQAPFQETQYF	TGTGCCAGCAGCCAAGCTCCTTTTCAAGAGACCCAGTACTTC
.	TRBV7-2	many	TRBJ2-2	CASSVGGLARYTGELFF	TGTGCCAGCAGCGTCGGTGGTCTAGCGCGTTACACCGGGGAGCTGTTTTTT
TRBD1	TRBV28	many	TRBJ1-5	CASGTGGNRQPQHF	TGTGCCAGCGGAACAGGGGGAAACCGGCAGCCCCAGCATTTT
TRBD1	TRBV6-6	many	TRBJ2-1	CASSYGQGVNEQFF	TGTGCCAGCAGTTACGGTCAGGGGGTCAATGAGCAGTTCTTC
TRBD2	TRBV28	many	TRBJ2-3	CASSLLRERTDTQYF	TGTGCCAGCAGTTTATTGCGGGAGCGGACAGATACGCAGTATTTT
TRBD1	TRBV29-1	many	TRBJ1-2	CSVSSGQGYGYTF	TGCAGCGTTAGTTCGGGACAGGGCTATGGCTACACCTTC
.	TRBV6-2/TRBV6-3	.	TRBJ2-2	CASSEGTDTGELFF	TGTGCCAGCAGTGAAGGAACTGACACCGGGGAGCTGTTTTTT
.	TRBV27	many	TRBJ2-1	CASKGTPRLEFF	TGTGCCAGCAAGGGCACCCCCCGGCTCGAGTTCTTC
.	TRBV2	many	TRBJ2-3	CASSERTGRTDTQYF	TGTGCCAGCAGTGAACGAACAGGGCGCACAGATACGCAGTATTTT
.	TRBV6-1	.	TRBJ2-7	CASSGVGTRNSYEQYF	TGTGCCAGCAGTGGGGTCGGGACACGGAATTCCTACGAGCAGTACTTC
.	TRBV28	many	TRBJ2-6	CASSLFAPGANVLTF	TGTGCCAGCAGTTTATTTGCCCCTGGGGCCAACGTCCTGACTTTC
TRBD1	TRBV7-2	many	TRBJ2-7	CASSLWAGGSYEQYF	TGTGCCAGCAGTTTATGGGCAGGGGGCTCCTACGAGCAGTACTTC
TRBD1	TRBV13	many	TRBJ2-7	CASSLRLGQGSKEQYF	TGTGCCAGCAGCCTCAGGCTCGGACAGGGTTCTAAAGAGCAGTACTTC
.	TRBV28	few	TRBJ2-7	CASGTLRVSYEQYF	TGTGCCAGCGGGACTCTAAGGGTGAGCTACGAGCAGTACTTC
.	TRBV10-3	many	TRBJ2-6	CAIRGDSGANVLTF	TGTGCCATCAGAGGGGATTCAGGGGCCAACGTCCTGACTTTC
TRBD1	TRBV2	many	TRBJ2-1	CASDRQGDEQFF	TGTGCCAGCGACCGGCAGGGGGATGAGCAGTTCTTC
TRBD2	TRBV7-8	.	TRBJ2-3	CASTSDSAGGATQYF	TGTGCCAGCACCTCAGACTCAGCGGGAGGAGCTACGCAGTATTTT
TRBD2	TRBV25-1	many	TRBJ2-1	CASRETGGEQFF	TGTGCCAGCAGGGAGACCGGGGGGGAGCAGTTCTTC
.	TRBV4-3	many	TRBJ2-5	CASSQEPPPPWETQYF	TGCGCCAGCAGCCAGGAACCCCCCCCCCCGTGGGAGACCCAGTACTTC
TRBD2	TRBV6-8	once	TRBJ2-7	CASSYPGLASSSYEQYF	TGTGCCAGCAGTTATCCAGGACTAGCTTCGAGCTCCTACGAGCAGTACTTC
.	TRBV28	many	TRBJ2-7	CASSSRSGYEQYF	TGTGCCAGCAGTTCTCGGAGTGGCTACGAGCAGTACTTC
TRBD1	TRBV6-2/TRBV6-3	many	TRBJ2-7	CASSSKTYRGSYEQYF	TGTGCCAGCAGTTCTAAAACCTACAGGGGATCCTACGAGCAGTACTTC
TRBD1	TRBV6-2/TRBV6-3	many	TRBJ1-1	CASSYGRGQNLNTEAFF	TGTGCCAGCAGTTACGGCCGGGGACAGAACCTGAACACTGAAGCTTTCTTT
.	TRBV19	many	TRBJ1-1	CASTTVWGAGTEAFF	TGTGCCAGTACCACGGTGTGGGGAGCGGGGACTGAAGCTTTCTTT
TRBD2	TRBV5-1	few	TRBJ2-1	CASSGTSGPSSYNEQFF	TGCGCCAGCAGTGGGACTAGCGGGCCCAGCTCCTACAATGAGCAGTTCTTC